This T cell receptor (beta chain) was recovered during a study of blood T cell repertoires in COVID-19 (dated by TCRdb to between 2020 and 2021). Concerning the study at large: Collaborator samples came from the United States, Italy and Spain and covered acute and convalescent phases of COVID-19. The samples were drawn from two sources: the first 160 participants of the ongoing ImmuneRACE study, and about 1,300 subjects contributed by 6 global collaborators. A freely available public database, intended as a resource for researchers studying the immune response to SARS-CoV-2, is where the repertoires were released. The prospective study material was composed of cDNA or gDNA derived from T cells, B-cell-depleted T cells, or PBMCs. Nearly every sample came with metadata listing a de-identified subject ID, COVID-19 status, age in years and sex. Where available, HLA class I and class II types were obtained from metadata supplied by the sample provider rather than from assay-based typing. The dataset comprised deeply sampled blood TCRbeta repertoires from subjects exposed to, actively infected with, or recovered from COVID-19. Results and caveats for the whole study, not just this receptor: Clinical and demographic metadata were provided uncurated, with the amount varying by source and participant.

Trimming accounts for 4 bases at V and 6 bases at J, while the number of junction bases matched to no gene is 7. As encoded in the germline V gene, CDR1 is SGDLS while CDR2 is YYNGEE. From its cysteine to its phenylalanine, the CDR3 spans 16 amino acids. Only the CDR3 DNA stays, 48 bases, in frame from base 1. As to this clone: Its antigen remains unidentified. The record has no base qualities; no much larger clone is one base away.

Whole blood was collected in K2EDTA tubes by collaborating institutions according to the institutions' own protocols. For TCRbeta analysis, collaborators shipped samples in one of three forms: frozen whole blood, isolated PBMCs, or DNA extracted from either of those sample types. TCRbeta CDR3 regions were amplified from genomic DNA by means of the immunoSEQ Assay, a bias-controlled multiplex PCR. The authors' pipeline ran thus. Within the assay, amplification of reference gene primers was used to estimate how many nucleated cells each sample contained. Sequence reads were collapsed and filtered to measure the absolute abundance of every unique TCRbeta CDR3 rearrangement. For each sample, productive Simpson clonality was calculated as the square root of Simpson's diversity index over productive rearrangements. The source is immuneACCESS, and TCRdb retained only in-frame sequences with V and J called. Part of the clones is not carried over; for the studies checked, unresolved V genes explain less than half of this, and the remainder is unexplained. V and J calls and clone size are copied from that table; D and trimming were computed from the DNA. This sample lists approximately 80,000 clones; 90% were detected once. The top ten clonotypes cover more than 0.85% of the sample.

The sample taken for sequencing was peripheral blood. This TCR was sampled from a woman between 45 and 65 years old in a cohort sampled during active COVID-19. Recombination joined TRBV9 with TRBJ2-3; 14 bases in the middle match TRBD2. The nucleotides are TGTGCCAGCAGCTCGGGACTAGCGGGAGCGGGGGATACGCAGTATTTT. Protein translation: CASSSGLAGAGDTQYF.